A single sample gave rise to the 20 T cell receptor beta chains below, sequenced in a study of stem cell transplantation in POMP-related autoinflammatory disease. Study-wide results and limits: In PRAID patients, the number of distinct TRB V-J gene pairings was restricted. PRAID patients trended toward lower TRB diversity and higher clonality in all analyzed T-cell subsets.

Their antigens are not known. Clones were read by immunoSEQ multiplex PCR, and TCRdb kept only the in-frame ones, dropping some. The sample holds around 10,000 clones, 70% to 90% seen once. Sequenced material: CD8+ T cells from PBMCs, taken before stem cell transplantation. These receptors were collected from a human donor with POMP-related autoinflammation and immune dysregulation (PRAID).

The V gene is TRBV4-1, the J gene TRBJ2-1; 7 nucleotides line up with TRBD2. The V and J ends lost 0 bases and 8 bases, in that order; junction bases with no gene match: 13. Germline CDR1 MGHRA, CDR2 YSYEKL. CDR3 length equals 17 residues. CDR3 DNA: TGCGCCAGCAGCCAAGATAGCCAGCGGGATCTTTGGGATGAGCAGTTCTTC. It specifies CASSQDSQRDLWDEQFF.

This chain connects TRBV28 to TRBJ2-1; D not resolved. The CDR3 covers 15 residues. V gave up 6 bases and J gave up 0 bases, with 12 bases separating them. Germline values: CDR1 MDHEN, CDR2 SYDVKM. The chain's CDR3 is CASSSDWSSYNEQFF. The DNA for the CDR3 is TGTGCCAGCAGCTCCGACTGGAGCTCCTACAATGAGCAGTTCTTC.

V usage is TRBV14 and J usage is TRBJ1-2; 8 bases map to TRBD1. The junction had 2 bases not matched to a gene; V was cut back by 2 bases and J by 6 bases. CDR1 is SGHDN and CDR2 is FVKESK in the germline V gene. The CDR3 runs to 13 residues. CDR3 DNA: TGTGCCAGCAGCCAACAGACAGGGGATGGCTACACCTTC. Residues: CASSQQTGDGYTF.

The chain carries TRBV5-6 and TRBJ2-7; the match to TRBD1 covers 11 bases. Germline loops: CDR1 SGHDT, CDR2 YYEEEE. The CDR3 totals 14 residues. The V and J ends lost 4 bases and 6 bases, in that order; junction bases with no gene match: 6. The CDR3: CASSPGQGGTEQYF. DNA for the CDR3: TGTGCCAGCAGCCCGGGACAGGGGGGTACCGAGCAGTACTTC. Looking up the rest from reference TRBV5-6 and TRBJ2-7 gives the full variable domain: DAGVTQSPTHLIKTRGQQVTLRCSPKSGHDTVSWYQQALGQGPQFIFQYYEEEERQRGNFPDRFSGHQFPNYSSELNVNALLLGDSALYLCASSPGQGGTEQYFGPGTRLTVT.

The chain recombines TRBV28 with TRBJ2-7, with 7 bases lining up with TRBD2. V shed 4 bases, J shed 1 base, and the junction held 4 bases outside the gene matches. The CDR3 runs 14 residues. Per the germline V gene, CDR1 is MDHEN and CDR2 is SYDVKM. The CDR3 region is CASSSRGSSYEQYF. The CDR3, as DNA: TGTGCCAGCAGTTCCCGCGGGAGTTCCTACGAGCAGTACTTC.

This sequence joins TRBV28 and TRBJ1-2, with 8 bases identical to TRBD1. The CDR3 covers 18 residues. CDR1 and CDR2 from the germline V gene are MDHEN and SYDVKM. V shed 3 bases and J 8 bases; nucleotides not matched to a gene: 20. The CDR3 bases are TGTGCCAGCAGTTTGGGGCCCGGGACAGGTATTTACAAGAGGGGCTACACCTTC. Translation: CASSLGPGTGIYKRGYTF.

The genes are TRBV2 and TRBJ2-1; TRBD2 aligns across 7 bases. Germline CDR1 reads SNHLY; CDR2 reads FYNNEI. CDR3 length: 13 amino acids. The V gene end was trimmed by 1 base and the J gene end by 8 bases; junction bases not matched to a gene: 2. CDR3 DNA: TGTGCCAGCAGTGAAGACGCGGGGGATGAGCAGTTCTTC. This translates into CASSEDAGDEQFF.

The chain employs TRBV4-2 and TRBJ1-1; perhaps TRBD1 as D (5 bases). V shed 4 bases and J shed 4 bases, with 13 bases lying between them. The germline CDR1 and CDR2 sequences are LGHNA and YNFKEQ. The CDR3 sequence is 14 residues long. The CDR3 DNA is TGTGCCAGCAGCCGGAAAGGGACGGCCACTGAAGCTTTCTTT. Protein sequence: CASSRKGTATEAFF.

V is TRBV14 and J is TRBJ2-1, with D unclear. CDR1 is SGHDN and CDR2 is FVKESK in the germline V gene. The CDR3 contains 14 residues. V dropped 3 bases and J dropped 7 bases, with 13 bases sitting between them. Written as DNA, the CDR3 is TGTGCCAGCAGCCAGATTGGTGTGAGTAATGAGCAGTTCTTC. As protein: CASSQIGVSNEQFF.

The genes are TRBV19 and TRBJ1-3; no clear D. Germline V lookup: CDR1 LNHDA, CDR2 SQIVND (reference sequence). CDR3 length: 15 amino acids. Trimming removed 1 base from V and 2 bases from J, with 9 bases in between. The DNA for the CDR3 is TGTGCCAGTAGTATAGTGATTTGGGCTGGAAACACCATATATTTT. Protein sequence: CASSIVIWAGNTIYF.

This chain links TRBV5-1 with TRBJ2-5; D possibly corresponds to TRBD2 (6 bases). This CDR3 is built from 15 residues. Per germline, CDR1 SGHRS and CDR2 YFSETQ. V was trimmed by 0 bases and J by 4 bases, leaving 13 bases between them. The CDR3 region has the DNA TGCGCCAGCAGCTTGGAGGGACTCGCTTCAGAGACCCAGTACTTC. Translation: CASSLEGLASETQYF.

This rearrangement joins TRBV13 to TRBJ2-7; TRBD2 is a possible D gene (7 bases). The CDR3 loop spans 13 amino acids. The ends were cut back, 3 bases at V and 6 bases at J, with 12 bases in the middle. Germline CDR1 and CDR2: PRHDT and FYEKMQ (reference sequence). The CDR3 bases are TGTGCCAGCAGCTTTCGGGGGGCTCCCGAGCAGTACTTC. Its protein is CASSFRGAPEQYF.

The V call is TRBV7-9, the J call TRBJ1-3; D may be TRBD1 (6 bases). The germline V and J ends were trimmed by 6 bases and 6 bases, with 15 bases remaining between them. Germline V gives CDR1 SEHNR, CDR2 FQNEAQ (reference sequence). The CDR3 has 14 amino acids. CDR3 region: CASRADSAENTIYF. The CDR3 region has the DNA TGTGCCAGCAGGGCGGACAGTGCAGAAAACACCATATATTTT.

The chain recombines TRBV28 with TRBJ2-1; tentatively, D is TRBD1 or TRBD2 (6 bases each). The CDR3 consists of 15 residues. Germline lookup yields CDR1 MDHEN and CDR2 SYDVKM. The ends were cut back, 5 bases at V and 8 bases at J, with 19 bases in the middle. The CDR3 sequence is CASSPRLVGADEQFF. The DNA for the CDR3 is TGTGCCAGCAGTCCCCGACTAGTGGGGGCCGATGAGCAGTTCTTC. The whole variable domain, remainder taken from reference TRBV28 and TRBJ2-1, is DVKVTQSSRYLVKRTGEKVFLECVQDMDHENMFWYRQDPGLGLRLIYFSYDVKMKEKGDIPEGYSVSREKKERFSLILESASTNQTSMYLCASSPRLVGADEQFFGPGTRLTVL.

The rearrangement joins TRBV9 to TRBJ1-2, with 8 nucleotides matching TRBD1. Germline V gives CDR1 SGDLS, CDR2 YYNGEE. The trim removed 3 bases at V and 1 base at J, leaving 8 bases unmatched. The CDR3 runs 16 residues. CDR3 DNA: TGTGCCAGCAGCGGAAGGACAGGGAAGATTAACTATGGCTACACCTTC. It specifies CASSGRTGKINYGYTF.

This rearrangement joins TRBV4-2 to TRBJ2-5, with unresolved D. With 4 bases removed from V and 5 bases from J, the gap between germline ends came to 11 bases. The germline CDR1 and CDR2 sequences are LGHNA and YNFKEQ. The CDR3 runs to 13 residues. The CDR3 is CASSRNLGETQYF. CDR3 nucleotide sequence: TGTGCCAGCAGCCGAAACCTAGGGGAGACCCAGTACTTC.

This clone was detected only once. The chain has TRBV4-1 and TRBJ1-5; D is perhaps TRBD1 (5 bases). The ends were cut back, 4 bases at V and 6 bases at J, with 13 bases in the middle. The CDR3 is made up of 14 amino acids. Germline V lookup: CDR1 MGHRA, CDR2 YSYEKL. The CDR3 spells CASSLSYGTQPQHF. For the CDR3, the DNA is TGCGCCAGCAGCCTAAGCTACGGGACTCAGCCCCAGCATTTT.

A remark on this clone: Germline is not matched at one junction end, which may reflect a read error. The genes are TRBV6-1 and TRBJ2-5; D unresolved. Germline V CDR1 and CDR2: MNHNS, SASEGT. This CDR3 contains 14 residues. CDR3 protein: CASSLGMDPENQYF. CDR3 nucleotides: TGTGCCAGCAGCCTAGGAATGGACCCCGAGAACCAGTACTTC.

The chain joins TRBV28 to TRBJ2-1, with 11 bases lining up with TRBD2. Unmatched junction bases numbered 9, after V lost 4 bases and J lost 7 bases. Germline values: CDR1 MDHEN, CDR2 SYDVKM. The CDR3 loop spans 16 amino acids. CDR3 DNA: TGTGCCAGCAGTTGGGAAGTAGCGGGAGGGGGTAATGAGCAGTTCTTC. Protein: CASSWEVAGGGNEQFF.

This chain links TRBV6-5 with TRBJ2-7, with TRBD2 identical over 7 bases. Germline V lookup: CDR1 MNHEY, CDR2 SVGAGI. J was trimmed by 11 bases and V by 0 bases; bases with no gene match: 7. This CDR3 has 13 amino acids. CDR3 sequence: CASSYSSGASEYF. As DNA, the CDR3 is TGTGCCAGCAGTTACTCGAGCGGGGCTAGCGAGTACTTC.